What follows are 8 T cell receptor beta chains derived from one specimen sequenced in a study of cytomegalovirus exposure and HLA in healthy donors. Here immunoSEQ multiplex PCR was the method, and the copy in TCRdb shows in-frame clones only, minus some. Of around 200,000 clones detected, about four fifths appear once; the ten largest clones hold 2.5% to 3.5%. Sequenced input: PBMCs. These receptors were taken from a woman aged 18-29 years in good health and CMV-seropositive.

This chain links TRBV6-5 with TRBJ1-2; 7 bases are shared with TRBD1. Germline CDR1 and CDR2: MNHEY and SVGAGI. V was pared by 1 base and J by 5 bases, with 7 bases of the junction left unmatched. CDR3 length equals 15 residues. The CDR3 here is CASSYFGTDVYGYTF. The CDR3 nucleotides are TGTGCCAGCAGTTACTTCGGGACAGATGTTTATGGCTACACCTTC.

For this clone: The sample has other DNA sequences that encode this CDR3 too. The chain recombines TRBV5-1 with TRBJ2-1, with 8 bases aligning to TRBD2. V lost 0 bases and J lost 4; bases outside the gene matches: 3. The V gene's germline CDR1 is SGHRS and CDR2 YFSETQ. The CDR3 is 15 amino acids. The CDR3 DNA is TGCGCCAGCAGCTTGGCCGGGGGGGAGTACAATGAGCAGTTCTTC. Its protein is CASSLAGGEYNEQFF.

The chain employs TRBV6-1 and TRBJ2-7; possibly TRBD2 for D (5 bases). Germline V gene lookup returns CDR1 MNHNS and CDR2 SASEGT. V was pared by 1 base and J by 2 bases, with 9 bases between. CDR3 size: 14 residues. For the CDR3, the DNA is TGTGCCAGCAGTGAAGGCCCCGGGGCCTACGAGCAGTACTTC. It encodes CASSEGPGAYEQYF.

The chain links TRBV6-1 to TRBJ2-1; 8 positions agree with TRBD2. CDR1 and CDR2 (germline): MNHNS, SASEGT. V shed 3 bases, J shed 4 bases, and the junction held 5 bases outside the gene matches. This CDR3 has 15 residues. The CDR3 nucleotides read TGTGCCAGCAGTGAGGAAGCGGGGGCATACAATGAGCAGTTCTTC. It is translated as CASSEEAGAYNEQFF.

The chain has TRBV4-1 and TRBJ1-2, with a possible D match to TRBD1 (5 bases). V was shortened by 0 bases and J by 4 bases, with 12 bases between the two germline ends. This CDR3 comprises 15 residues. Germline lookup yields CDR1 MGHRA and CDR2 YSYEKL. The CDR3 sequence: CASSQDRRGSYGYTF. In DNA form, the CDR3 reads TGCGCCAGCAGCCAAGATCGTCGGGGGTCCTATGGCTACACCTTC.

This clone was detected a few times. J is TRBJ1-2 and V is TRBV18; 8 bases align to TRBD1. The CDR3 loop spans 15 amino acids. Germline V gene data show CDR1 as KGHSH and CDR2 as LQKENI. J gave up 3 bases and V 2 bases, and 5 bases lay outside the gene matches. CDR3 in DNA: TGTGCCAGCTCACCAGGACAGGGAGTTGACTATGGCTACACCTTC. This encodes CASSPGQGVDYGYTF.

The chain has TRBV9 and TRBJ2-7; TRBD1 matches at 8 bases. CDR1 and CDR2 from the germline V gene are SGDLS and YYNGEE. The trim removed 4 bases at V and 3 bases at J, leaving 9 bases unmatched. The CDR3 covers 15 residues. CDR3 region: CASSPFGTGGYEQYF. The CDR3 DNA sequence: TGTGCCAGCAGCCCCTTTGGGACAGGAGGCTACGAGCAGTACTTC.

Written as DNA, the CDR3 is TGTGCCAGCAGTTTATTAAGTCAGGGAGGCCAGCCCCAGCATTTT. Translated: CASSLLSQGGQPQHF. This chain links TRBV27 with TRBJ1-5; D might be TRBD1 (5 bases). Trimming left V 1 base short and J 7 bases short, with 14 bases between. The germline V gene encodes CDR1 MNHEY and CDR2 SMNVEV (reference sequence). The length of the CDR3 is 15 residues.